The rows below give T cell receptor beta chains drawn from one sample of a study of beta chain features in type 1 diabetes. Profiled with immunoSEQ multiplex PCR; TCRdb holds only in-frame clones, not every one. The sample comprises hundreds of thousands of clones, roughly 11% of which are singletons, and more than 0.015% rests with the top ten. Sequencing was performed on naive CD4+ T cells from blood. These receptors were taken from a woman between 25 and 40 years old in good health. CDR3s include the opening cysteine and the closing phenylalanine or tryptophan. A D gene is named only where the DNA matches it firmly. A clone size is listed for some rows: how often the clone was seen (once, few, many), or a class if it is expanded.

DNA	CDR3	V	J	D	size
TGTGCCAGCTCACGAGTACAGGGGCTCGGAGAGACCCAGTACTTC	CASSRVQGLGETQYF	TRBV18	TRBJ2-5	TRBD1	few
TGTGCCAGCAGCCAAGAGGGACAGGGCAACAATCAGCCCCAGCATTTT	CASSQEGQGNNQPQHF	TRBV4-2	TRBJ1-5	TRBD1	few
TGCAGCGTTGAGGGTCTAGCGGGACGGAACACCGGGGAGCTGTTTTTT	CSVEGLAGRNTGELFF	TRBV29-1	TRBJ2-2	TRBD2	few
TGTGCCAGTACAGGTCCAGATACGCAGTATTTT	CASTGPDTQYF	TRBV19	TRBJ2-3	.	few
TGTGCCAGTAACGACGGCCGCCCGTACTACGAGGCGCAGTACTTC	CASNDGRPYYEAQYF	TRBV28	TRBJ2-7	.	few
TGTGCCAGCAGTGGGACAGGCAATCAGCCCCAGCATTTT	CASSGTGNQPQHF	TRBV28	TRBJ1-5	TRBD1	few
TGTGCCAGCAGCTTAGACCAGGGCAGAGAAAAACTGTTTTTT	CASSLDQGREKLFF	TRBV7-2	TRBJ1-4	.	.
TGTGCCAGCAGTGCGACAGTCTACGAGCAGTACTTC	CASSATVYEQYF	TRBV25-1	TRBJ2-7	.	few
TGTGCCAGCAGCCAATTTGCGTATAGTGGGGACAGACCCTACGAGCAGTACTTC	CASSQFAYSGDRPYEQYF	TRBV4-2	TRBJ2-7	TRBD1	few
TGTGCCAGCAGCTTAAATTCGGCGGGAGGGCACAATGAGCAGTTCTTC	CASSLNSAGGHNEQFF	TRBV7-3	TRBJ2-1	TRBD2	few
TGTGCCTGGAGTAACAGGGATTATCAGCCCCAGCATTTT	CAWSNRDYQPQHF	TRBV30	TRBJ1-5	.	.
TGTGCCAGCAGTTTTGCGGGACAGGACGCTGAAGCTTTCTTT	CASSFAGQDAEAFF	TRBV27	TRBJ1-1	TRBD1	few
TGTGCCAGCAGCCCCAGGACTAGCGGAAGCACAGATACGCAGTATTTT	CASSPRTSGSTDTQYF	TRBV7-9	TRBJ2-3	TRBD2	.
TGTGCCAGCAGCTTATCCCTAGCGGGAGGGCCCCAGGGAGGGGAGCTGTTTTTT	CASSLSLAGGPQGGELFF	TRBV7-2	TRBJ2-2	TRBD2	.
TGTGCCAGTAGAAAACCCGGGACAGGGGCTGGGCAGCCCCAGCATTTT	CASRKPGTGAGQPQHF	TRBV19	TRBJ1-5	TRBD1	.
TGTGCCACCTCAGGGGATGGAGGCACTGAAGCTTTCTTT	CATSGDGGTEAFF	TRBV19	TRBJ1-1	.	few
TGTGCCAGCAGCTTAGCGCCGGCAGGGCCAAACACTGAAGCTTTCTTT	CASSLAPAGPNTEAFF	TRBV7-6	TRBJ1-1	.	.
TGTGCCTGGACTCTGGGGACAGGGGATGGCTACACCTTC	CAWTLGTGDGYTF	TRBV30	TRBJ1-2	TRBD1	few
TGTGCCACCAGCATAGACGGACAGGCTGGAGACACCATATATTTT	CATSIDGQAGDTIYF	TRBV15	TRBJ1-3	TRBD1	few
TGCAGCGCCGGGGCCGCACAGGGGTTCTCCTACGAGCAGTACTTC	CSAGAAQGFSYEQYF	TRBV29-1	TRBJ2-7	TRBD1	.
TGTGCCTGGAGTGTAAGGGGTAATCAGCCCCAGCATTTT	CAWSVRGNQPQHF	TRBV30	TRBJ1-5	.	.
TGCGCCAGCAGCCAAGACTTGGCGGATGACTATGGCTACACCTTC	CASSQDLADDYGYTF	TRBV4-3	TRBJ1-2	.	.
TGTGCCAGCTCACCAGAGGGTGCAGCTTTCTTT	CASSPEGAAFF	TRBV18	TRBJ1-1	.	few
TGTGCCAGCAGCCGTCAGGGGAGCAACGAGCAGTACTTC	CASSRQGSNEQYF	TRBV6-5	TRBJ2-7	.	.
TGCGCCAGCAGCTGGACTAGCGGGAGGGCCCCCGGGGCCAACGTCCTGACTTTC	CASSWTSGRAPGANVLTF	TRBV5-1	TRBJ2-6	TRBD2	.
TGTGCCAGCAAGAGGAGCGGGAGAGGGGAGACCCAGTACTTC	CASKRSGRGETQYF	TRBV27	TRBJ2-5	TRBD2	.
TGTGCCAGTAGTACCAACCCGACAGTAGCCAAAAACATTCAGTACTTC	CASSTNPTVAKNIQYF	TRBV19	TRBJ2-4	.	few
TGCGCCAGCAGCGCGACAGGGGATAGCAATCAGCCCCAGCATTTT	CASSATGDSNQPQHF	TRBV5-1	TRBJ1-5	TRBD1	few
TGCAGCGTTGAATCAGGCAACGGGGCCAACGTCCTGACTTTC	CSVESGNGANVLTF	TRBV29-1	TRBJ2-6	.	many
TGCAGCGTTGCACCGCTAGTGAACACTGAAGCTTTCTTT	CSVAPLVNTEAFF	TRBV29-1	TRBJ1-1	.	.
TGTGCCAGCAGTTTACACGGGAACACTGAAGCTTTCTTT	CASSLHGNTEAFF	TRBV28	TRBJ1-1	.	.
TGTGCCAGCAGCCCCGCGGCCGCGGGGGGGGTCTACGAGCAGTACTTC	CASSPAAAGGVYEQYF	TRBV9	TRBJ2-7	TRBD2	few
TGTGCCAGCTCACCACTCCAGGGCTCCTACGAGCAGTACTTC	CASSPLQGSYEQYF	TRBV18	TRBJ2-7	.	few
TGTGCCAGCAGCAACTGGAAGAGGCAGGGGGGCTCCTACGAGCAGTACTTC	CASSNWKRQGGSYEQYF	TRBV5-4	TRBJ2-7	.	.
TGCGCCAGCAGCGCACAGGGACGACCCTACAATGAGCAGTTCTTC	CASSAQGRPYNEQFF	TRBV4-3	TRBJ2-1	.	.
TGCAGCGTCCTACCCGACAGGGATTACTACGAGCAGTACTTC	CSVLPDRDYYEQYF	TRBV29-1	TRBJ2-7	TRBD1	few
TGTGCCAGCGCAACAGGGGGTGTGAGGAATGAGCAGTTCTTC	CASATGGVRNEQFF	TRBV18	TRBJ2-1	TRBD1	few
TGTGCCATCGCTCCTGACAGGGCGAATCAGCCCCAGCATTTT	CAIAPDRANQPQHF	TRBV10-3	TRBJ1-5	TRBD1	few
TGTGCCAGCAGCTCTGCCGTCGGGAGGAACTACAATGAGCAGTTCTTC	CASSSAVGRNYNEQFF	TRBV9	TRBJ2-1	TRBD2	few
TGTGCCAGCGCGCACCGGGATCTAACTGGCTACACCTTC	CASAHRDLTGYTF	TRBV7-2	TRBJ1-2	.	.
TGTGCCAGCAGCCAAGATCGGGCGGGATCCGCCTACGAGCAGTACTTC	CASSQDRAGSAYEQYF	TRBV4-2	TRBJ2-7	.	.
TGCAGCGCAGGGACTAGCGGGGGATACGAGCAGTACTTC	CSAGTSGGYEQYF	TRBV29-1	TRBJ2-7	TRBD2	many
TGTGCCAGCAGCTCCCGACTAGCAACTGACGAGCAGTACTTC	CASSSRLATDEQYF	TRBV7-2	TRBJ2-7	TRBD2	.
TGTGCCACGTTGAATAGCGGACTAGAGACCCAGTACTTC	CATLNSGLETQYF	TRBV6-5	TRBJ2-5	.	.
TGTGCCAGCAGCTTGGTCGAGGTAACACGGAAAGAAGCTTTCTTT	CASSLVEVTRKEAFF	TRBV5-6	TRBJ1-1	.	.